The present entry profiles one T cell receptor (beta chain) with its context. The antigen it recognizes is unknown. Nothing much larger sits one base from this clone, and base qualities are not available. Patients with a history of autoimmune disease or receiving systemic immunosuppression were excluded from the trial. Peripheral blood for TCR sequencing was collected from all dose cohorts at baseline, on cycle 4 day 1, and on cycle 7 day 1. Samples were obtained from an open-label, multicenter, first-in-human phase I dose-escalation trial of ivuxolimab. Adults with locally advanced or metastatic head and neck squamous cell, hepatocellular, melanoma or renal cell carcinoma were enrolled in the trial. Before TCR sequencing, CD4+ T cells and CD8+ T cells from peripheral blood were sorted into separate populations. The record originates from a study of OX40 agonist ivuxolimab in advanced cancers. A note on the overall study: Ivuxolimab was a fully human IgG2 agonistic monoclonal antibody targeting the costimulatory receptor OX40 (CD134). In the dose-escalation cohort, roughly 80% of patients were male, and the mean age was approximately 55 years, with a range of roughly 20 to 85. The paper reports the monotherapy dose-escalation portion (N of about 47 patients) of the phase I ivuxolimab trial. Partial responses occurred in three dose-escalation patients, of whom one had hepatocellular carcinoma and two had cutaneous melanoma. Intravenous ivuxolimab was administered to patients every 2 weeks at six dose levels: 0.01, 0.1, 0.3, 1.5, 3 and 10 mg/kg. Among the roughly 50 dose-escalation patients, about 19 had hepatocellular carcinoma, 15 or so melanoma, 9 renal cell carcinoma and 9 head and neck cancer. The point of sequencing TCRbeta in the periphery was to test whether ivuxolimab changed TCR sequence diversity and drove clonal T-cell expansion. Prior anti-PD-1, anti-PD-L1 or anti-CTLA-4 therapy was permitted, and approximately 42% of dose-escalation patients had received checkpoint inhibitors. What the authors observed across the whole study: Low levels of normalized T-cell clonal expansion were also seen in some nonresponding patients. After ivuxolimab, CD8+ T cells had more expanded clones than CD4+ T cells on average. At doses of 0.1 to 3.0 mg/kg, clonal expansion of both CD4+ and CD8+ T cells in blood was seen between baseline and week 6. Partial responders in the 0.1-3.0 mg/kg groups had among the lowest normalized peripheral clonal expansion, especially among CD8+ T cells. The antigen specificity of the clonally expanded peripheral T cells was not determined.

Genomic DNA was extracted from sorted cells for sequencing of the TCRbeta CDR3 region. The immunoSEQ Assay was used for sequencing of TCRbeta CDR3 regions. Sourced from immuneACCESS, this table was stored by TCRdb with only in-frame sequences that have V and J called. A share of the clones is absent; for the studies checked, an unresolved V gene accounts for under half, and the remainder has no known explanation. This sample has some 16,000 clones in its table, and 86% of those were observed once. Of the sample, 3.5% to 4% is held by the ten largest clones. Sequences SGHTA (CDR1) and FQGNSA (CDR2) are obtained from the germline V gene. There are 13 amino acids in the CDR3, from cysteine to phenylalanine inclusive. Solely the CDR3 DNA is kept, with 39 bases framed from the first base. V is pared back by 5 bases and J by 2 bases, with 8 bases lying between the germline termini.

This specimen was CD4+ or CD8+ T cells sorted from blood, taken in a trial of the OX40 agonist ivuxolimab. The receptor was isolated from an adult with an advanced solid tumor such as melanoma, head and neck, liver or kidney cancer. The rearrangement joined TRBV7-2 to TRBJ2-3, with no confidently assigned D gene. The CDR3 protein: CASSARPTDTQYF. Here is the DNA: TGTGCCAGCAGCGCACGACCCACAGATACGCAGTATTTT.